This TCR beta chain emerged from a study of T cells expressing NK-cell markers. Study-level background: TCR beta repertoires came from sorted CD3+CD56+NKG2C+, CD3+CD56+NKG2C- and CD3+CD56-NKG2C+ T cells. The eight sequenced donors comprised seven who were HCMV-seropositive and one who was seronegative.

Comment on this clonotype: Antigen: not known.

TCRdb re-called the 5' RACE reads; one entry per CDR3 protein, DNA not given. Here the sample table reports hundreds of thousands of distinct CDR3 sequences. Study-level points and caveats: Dominant NKG2C+ clonotypes accounted for 1.0-7.0% of CD8+ T cells in a handful of donors.

Sequencing used blood T cells: a sorted CD56 or NKG2C T cell subset, CD4+ or CD8+ T cells, or bulk PBMC T cells (not recorded which). This receptor was taken from a woman between 18 and 69 years old in good health.

The CDR3 loop reads CATQFGGPGNTEAFF. The V and J genes are TRBV19 and TRBJ1-1. Germline assignment: CDR1 LNHDA and CDR2 SQIVND (reference sequence). The CDR3 totals 15 residues.